Each of the 21 T cell receptor beta chains below was sequenced from the same sample in a study of blood T cell repertoires in COVID-19 (TCRdb year 2020). Library creation used the immunoSEQ multiplex PCR assay. TCRdb took over this immuneACCESS table, retaining in-frame rearrangements with V and J assigned. Such tables are incomplete; in checked studies, under half of the missing clones stem from an unresolved V gene, and the remainder is unexplained. This sample holds around 480,000 clones; around 90% were observed only once. Together, the top ten hold 0.7% of the sample. Sequences were obtained from PBMCs or T cells enriched from blood (not recorded which). The source is a young woman who had recovered from COVID-19.

V gene TRBV7-9 combines with J gene TRBJ1-3; D gene unclear. V was trimmed by 2 bases and J by 3 bases, leaving 11 bases between them. Germline loops: CDR1 SEHNR, CDR2 FQNEAQ (reference sequence). The CDR3 totals 15 residues. In nucleotides, the CDR3 is TGTGCCAGCAGCTTAACCCCCCCAGGTGGAAACACCATATATTTT. It is translated as CASSLTPPGGNTIYF.

This clone occurred once. The chain has TRBV11-2 and TRBJ1-1; D uncertain. CDR3 size: 14 residues. Trimming stripped 0 bases from V and 4 bases from J, with 9 bases between. CDR1 SGHAT and CDR2 FQNNGV come from the germline V gene. Written as DNA, the CDR3 is TGTGCCAGCAGCTTAGACCGGGGTAGCACTGAAGCTTTCTTT. It yields the protein CASSLDRGSTEAFF. Looking up the rest from reference TRBV11-2 and TRBJ1-1 gives the full variable domain: EAGVAQSPRYKIIEKRQSVAFWCNPISGHATLYWYQQILGQGPKLLIQFQNNGVVDDSQLPKDRFSAERLKGVDSTLKIQPAKLEDSAVYLCASSLDRGSTEAFFGQGTRLTVV.

The J gene is TRBJ2-2, the V gene TRBV7-9, with 9 bases fitting TRBD1. The CDR3 is 17 amino acids. V shed 3 bases, J shed 7 bases, and the junction held 12 bases outside the gene matches. From germline, CDR1 is SEHNR and CDR2 FQNEAQ (reference sequence). The CDR3 DNA sequence: TGTGCCAGCAGCTTCAAAGGACAGGGGATTGGAGGCGGGGAGCTGTTTTTT. Amino acid sequence: CASSFKGQGIGGGELFF.

Here the CDR3 DNA reads TGTGCCAGCAGTCCCCGACTAGCGGGGGGCCCCTACCAAGAGACCCAGTACTTC. Translated: CASSPRLAGGPYQETQYF. The chain uses TRBV2 and TRBJ2-5; 13 positions match TRBD2. Trimming at V came to 5 bases and at J to 0 bases, leaving 9 bases not matched to a gene. The germline gives CDR1 SNHLY, CDR2 FYNNEI. The CDR3 has 18 amino acids.

The rearrangement joins TRBV5-5 to TRBJ2-5; 8 bases line up with TRBD1. Germline CDR1 is SGHKS and CDR2 is YYEKEE (reference sequence). The ends lost 4 bases at V and 5 bases at J; junction bases unmatched: 10. CDR3 length equals 15 residues. The CDR3 coding sequence is TGTGCCAGCAGCCAGACCGGGACAGGAGGGGAGACCCAGTACTTC. This translates into CASSQTGTGGETQYF.

V and J are TRBV10-3 and TRBJ2-3; TRBD2 matches at 11 bases. The germline V gene has CDR1 ENHRY and CDR2 SYGVKD. The J segment lost 7 bases and the V segment lost 0 bases, leaving 6 bases of the junction unmatched. There are 16 residues in the CDR3. CDR3 protein: CAISESLAGGRNTQYF. The CDR3 DNA is TGTGCCATCAGTGAGTCGTTAGCGGGGGGGCGAAATACGCAGTATTTT.

The chain couples TRBV29-1 to TRBJ1-1, with D maybe TRBD1 (5 bases). The CDR3 is made up of 14 amino acids. Per the germline V gene, CDR1 is SQVTM and CDR2 is ANQGSEA. The V gene lost 1 base and the J gene lost 0 bases, with 9 bases spanning the gap. CDR3: CSVEGRAMNTEAFF. Written as DNA, the CDR3 is TGCAGCGTTGAAGGCAGGGCCATGAACACTGAAGCTTTCTTT.

The chain uses TRBV5-5 and TRBJ2-3; tentative D call: TRBD2 (7 bases). CDR1 is SGHKS, CDR2 YYEKEE, per germline (reference sequence). Trimming took off 4 bases at V and 7 bases at J, with 16 bases between the two ends. This CDR3 contains 14 residues. CDR3 nucleotide sequence: TGTGCCAGCAGCCCCGGCGGGGGCGGGTATACGCAGTATTTT. Protein product: CASSPGGGGYTQYF.

The V and J genes are TRBV19 and TRBJ2-1; 10 bases match TRBD2. CDR3 length equals 15 residues. With V trimmed by 6 bases and J by 6 bases, 8 bases remained unmatched. Germline values: CDR1 LNHDA, CDR2 SQIVND (reference sequence). Here the CDR3 reads CASSRWERGGNEQFF. The CDR3 region has the DNA TGTGCCAGTAGCCGGTGGGAGCGGGGGGGCAATGAGCAGTTCTTC. The variable domain in full, completed from reference TRBV19 and TRBJ2-1, reads DGGITQSPKYLFRKEGQNVTLSCEQNLNHDAMYWYRQDPGQGLRLIYYSQIVNDFQKGDIAEGYSVSREKKESFPLTVTSAQKNPTAFYLCASSRWERGGNEQFFGPGTRLTVL.

There are a few counts of this clone. The chain employs TRBV2 and TRBJ2-7, with 8 bases fitting TRBD1. The CDR3 consists of 14 residues. Germline-derived CDR1 and CDR2 are SNHLY and FYNNEI. The ends lost 8 bases at V and 5 bases at J; junction bases unmatched: 11. DNA of the CDR3: TGTGCCAGCGGATGGACAGGGAGGAGTGACGAGCAGTACTTC. Translating it yields CASGWTGRSDEQYF.

V usage is TRBV11-3 and J usage is TRBJ2-3, with D possibly TRBD2 on 7 matching bases. CDR1 and CDR2 (germline): SGHNT, YENEEA. The CDR3 loop spans 15 amino acids. With 3 bases removed from V and 4 bases from J, the gap between germline ends came to 14 bases. CDR3 sequence: CASSLGGALSDTQYF. Here the CDR3 DNA reads TGTGCCAGCAGCTTGGGGGGGGCATTGTCAGATACGCAGTATTTT.

This sequence joins TRBV10-3 and TRBJ2-3; TRBD1 aligns across 8 bases. Germline CDR1 ENHRY, CDR2 SYGVKD. The V segment lost 4 bases and the J segment 3 bases; nucleotides outside the gene matches: 0. This CDR3 has 13 residues. In DNA form, the CDR3 reads TGTGCCATCAGTGGACAGGGGACAGATACGCAGTATTTT. Translation gives CAISGQGTDTQYF.

This clone came up once. J is TRBJ1-2 and V is TRBV4-2; D may be TRBD1 (6 bases). The V gene lost 2 bases and the J gene lost 4 bases, with 20 bases spanning the gap. Germline V CDR1 and CDR2: LGHNA, YNFKEQ. CDR3 size: 17 residues. CDR3 residues: CASSQRSAEQGSYGYTF. CDR3 bases: TGTGCCAGCAGCCAACGCTCCGCAGAGCAGGGGAGCTATGGCTACACCTTC.

The chain links TRBV6-1 to TRBJ1-2; D gene ambiguous. Per the germline V gene, CDR1 is MNHNS and CDR2 is SASEGT. This CDR3 contains 12 residues. Trimming removed 1 base at V and 10 bases at J, with 10 bases between. CDR3 sequence reads: CASSEGLGYYTF. In DNA, the CDR3 is TGTGCCAGCAGTGAAGGACTCGGCTACTACACCTTC.

V gene TRBV12-3 or TRBV12-4 combines with J gene TRBJ2-5; maybe TRBD2 (6 bases). Between the trimmed V and J ends, which lost 7 bases and 5 bases, there was a span of 11 bases. CDR3 size: 12 residues. CDR3 bases: TGTGCCAGCACCTTAGGGAGGGAGACCCAGTACTTC. This encodes CASTLGRETQYF.

This clone was seen once. The chain combines TRBV6-5 with TRBJ2-1; 7 nucleotides agree with TRBD2. The CDR3 is made up of 13 amino acids. Trimming took 1 base from V and 7 from J; bases not matched to a gene: 1. Germline lookup yields CDR1 MNHEY and CDR2 SVGAGI. The CDR3 spells CASSYYGGNEQFF. In DNA form, the CDR3 reads TGTGCCAGCAGTTACTACGGGGGGAATGAGCAGTTCTTC.

This clone is a singleton in its sample. The sample holds other DNA sequences that translate to the same CDR3. The chain couples TRBV5-1 to TRBJ2-5, with a weak D call TRBD2 (5 bases). Trimming took 2 bases from V and 1 from J, leaving 9 bases between them. The CDR3 is made up of 14 amino acids. The germline CDR1 and CDR2 sequences are SGHRS and YFSETQ. The CDR3 reads CASSFGGSQETQYF. The CDR3, as DNA: TGCGCCAGCAGCTTCGGAGGATCCCAAGAGACCCAGTACTTC.

The chain combines TRBV7-2 with TRBJ1-2; 7 bases align to TRBD1. Germline V gene lookup returns CDR1 SGHTA and CDR2 FQGNSA. The CDR3 length is 15 residues. The V gene end was trimmed by 6 bases and the J gene end by 0 bases; junction bases not matched to a gene: 7. CDR3: CASSSGTASNYGYTF. As DNA, the CDR3 is TGTGCCAGCAGTTCCGGGACAGCTTCTAACTATGGCTACACCTTC.

This chain connects TRBV28 to TRBJ1-2, with D perhaps matching TRBD1 (5 bases). The V and J ends lost 8 bases and 6 bases respectively, with 16 bases between them. Germline V gene sequence: CDR1 MDHEN, CDR2 SYDVKM. The CDR3 has 13 residues. The CDR3 reads CASSEAGGDGYTF. The CDR3 bases are TGTGCCAGCTCCGAGGCCGGGGGGGATGGCTACACCTTC.

The chain links TRBV14 to TRBJ2-5; 8 nucleotides match TRBD2. This CDR3 has 16 residues. With 1 base clipped from V and 5 bases from J, the junction kept 9 bases outside the gene matches. The germline CDR1 and CDR2 sequences are SGHDN and FVKESK. This chain's CDR3 is CASSQVGEAGVETQYF. CDR3 nucleotides: TGTGCCAGCAGCCAAGTGGGAGAAGCGGGGGTGGAGACCCAGTACTTC.

The rearrangement links TRBV7-8 to TRBJ1-3; D is unclear. Trimming removed 2 bases from V and 2 bases from J, with 10 bases in between. Germline CDR1 is SGHVS and CDR2 is FQNEAQ. This CDR3 is 15 amino acids long. CDR3 in amino acids: CASSLWEEAGNTIYF. In nucleotides, the CDR3 is TGTGCCAGCAGCTTATGGGAGGAAGCTGGAAACACCATATATTTT.